The 13 T cell receptor beta chains presented below share a single source sample, sequenced in a study of beta chain features in type 1 diabetes. The entirety of the isolated RNA underwent reverse transcription, so expressed TCRB transcripts were sequenced. The repertoire was sequenced with immunoSEQ multiplex PCR; TCRdb's copy has only in-frame clones and lacks some. The sample records about 120,000 clones, over 15% being singletons. Points from the study as a whole: Type 1 diabetes patients had moderately but significantly shorter TCRB CDR3s in all four CD4+ subsets.

The antigens for these receptors are not known. The sample comprised central memory CD4+ T cells from blood. The receptors shown here come from a man aged 25 to 45 with type 1 diabetes.

This clone turned up a few times. The V and J genes are TRBV5-1 and TRBJ2-1; weak D call: TRBD2 (5 bases). Trimming took 0 bases from V and 2 from J, leaving 9 bases between them. Germline assignment: CDR1 SGHRS and CDR2 YFSETQ. The CDR3 runs 15 residues. The CDR3 DNA follows: TGCGCCAGCAGCTTGGAGAGGGCGACCTACAATGAGCAGTTCTTC. It is translated as CASSLERATYNEQFF.

This clone has a handful of counts. V and J are TRBV7-2 and TRBJ2-1, with 9 bases lining up with TRBD1. Germline CDR1 SGHTA, CDR2 FQGNSA. The CDR3 spans 15 residues. V trimming: 7 bases; J trimming: 7 bases; junction bases outside the gene matches: 11. The CDR3 DNA reads TGTGCCAGCACCACCGGGACAGGGAAGGGGAATGAGCAGTTCTTC. The encoded protein is CASTTGTGKGNEQFF.

The table lists this clone with a few counts. The V call is TRBV28, the J call TRBJ2-4; no definite D call. With 8 bases removed from V and 2 bases from J, the gap between germline ends came to 16 bases. In germline, CDR1 is MDHEN, CDR2 SYDVKM. This CDR3 has 15 residues. The DNA of the CDR3 is TGTGCCAGCCAACAGACTCGTTCGCCCAAAAACATTCAGTACTTC. Its protein is CASQQTRSPKNIQYF.

V usage is TRBV6-6 and J usage is TRBJ2-1; D perhaps matches TRBD1 (6 bases). Trimming removed 5 bases at V and 10 bases at J, with 9 bases between. The germline V gene has CDR1 MNHNY and CDR2 SVGAGI (reference sequence). This CDR3 has 11 residues. The CDR3 nucleotides read TGTGCCAGCAGTCTGAGGGGGGAGCAGTTCTTC. It codes for CASSLRGEQFF.

V gene TRBV6-5 combines with J gene TRBJ2-2; tentatively, D is TRBD2 (6 bases). The V gene's germline CDR1 is MNHEY and CDR2 SVGAGI. V was shortened by 10 bases and J by 7 bases, with 16 bases between the two germline ends. CDR3 length: 13 residues. In DNA form, the CDR3 reads TGTGCCACCGGGGAGGTTCGCTACGGGGAGCTGTTTTTT. Amino acids: CATGEVRYGELFF.

The chain couples TRBV5-4 to TRBJ1-2; D unresolved. V dropped 4 bases and J dropped 2 bases, with 15 bases sitting between them. The length of the CDR3 is 15 residues. Germline loops: CDR1 SGHNT, CDR2 YYREEE (reference sequence). This chain's CDR3 is CASSRDSGINYGYTF. Here the CDR3 DNA reads TGTGCCAGCAGCCGAGATAGCGGGATAAACTATGGCTACACCTTC.

The V call is TRBV4-2, the J call TRBJ2-3; 13 nucleotides agree with TRBD2. The V segment lost 3 bases and the J segment 2 bases; nucleotides outside the gene matches: 2. CDR1 and CDR2 (germline): LGHNA, YNFKEQ. The CDR3 loop spans 16 amino acids. For the CDR3, the DNA is TGTGCCAGCAGCCAGACTAGCGGGGGGAACACAGATACGCAGTATTTT. It codes for CASSQTSGGNTDTQYF.

The chain has TRBV5-4 and TRBJ1-4; tentative D call: TRBD1 (6 bases). Germline CDR1 reads SGHNT; CDR2 reads YYREEE (reference sequence). V was pared by 4 bases and J by 1 base, with 8 bases between. This CDR3 region has 14 residues. The CDR3 DNA is TGTGCCAGCAGCCAGGACAGAACTAATGAAAAACTGTTTTTT. Its protein product is CASSQDRTNEKLFF.

The rearrangement uses TRBV27 and TRBJ1-5; D possibly corresponds to TRBD1 (6 bases). Per germline, CDR1 MNHEY and CDR2 SMNVEV (reference sequence). The CDR3 covers 15 residues. Deletions cut 5 bases from V and 2 bases from J, with 13 bases between. CDR3 DNA: TGTGCCAGCAGTCGGCAGGGGAGACGCAATCAGCCCCAGCATTTT. Amino acids: CASSRQGRRNQPQHF.

The chain couples TRBV20-1 to TRBJ1-2; D remains ambiguous. The CDR3 spans 11 residues. Trimming took 7 bases from V and 4 from J, leaving 10 bases between them. Germline loops: CDR1 DFQATT, CDR2 SNEGSKA (reference sequence). CDR3 coding DNA: TGCAGTGGACCGGCCCTCTATGGCTACACCTTC. It encodes CSGPALYGYTF.

The table lists this clone with a few counts. The chain recombines TRBV4-1 with TRBJ1-5; D is unclear. The CDR3 contains 16 residues. CDR1 MGHRA and CDR2 YSYEKL come from the germline V gene. V was shortened by 0 bases and J by 1 base, with 10 bases between the two germline ends. CDR3 sequence (DNA): TGCGCCAGCAGCCAAGAGGACTACGTGAGCAATCAGCCCCAGCATTTT. Translation: CASSQEDYVSNQPQHF.

This clone was seen a handful of times. The rearrangement links TRBV30 to TRBJ2-3; D not resolved. The ends were cut back, 4 bases at V and 7 bases at J, with 15 bases in the middle. The germline V gene has CDR1 GTSNPN and CDR2 SVGIG (reference sequence). This CDR3 spans 13 amino acids. This CDR3 is CAWMGTTGYTQYF. The CDR3 DNA reads TGTGCCTGGATGGGTACGACTGGATATACGCAGTATTTT.

The chain uses TRBV29-1 and TRBJ2-5, with D uncertain. V gave up 4 bases and J gave up 2 bases, with 8 bases separating them. Germline lookup yields CDR1 SQVTM and CDR2 ANQGSEA. The CDR3 is 12 amino acids. CDR3 amino acids: CSVATSQETQYF. In DNA, the CDR3 is TGCAGCGTTGCGACAAGTCAAGAGACCCAGTACTTC.